These 17 T cell receptor beta chains were all obtained from the same sample, sequenced in a study of radiotherapy plus CTLA-4 blockade in lung cancer. Assay: immunoSEQ multiplex PCR; the TCRdb copy retains only in-frame clones and omits some. The sample holds approximately 49,000 clones, 85% seen once. This specimen was peripheral blood, taken from a patient treated with radiotherapy plus ipilimumab. The receptors shown here come from a human donor with non-small cell lung cancer whose response to radiotherapy plus ipilimumab could not be evaluated.

The chain is built from TRBV18 and TRBJ2-7; 7 bases are shared with TRBD1. V was pared by 5 bases and J by 1 base, with 5 bases of the junction left unmatched. Per germline, CDR1 KGHSH and CDR2 LQKENI. The CDR3 has 14 amino acids. CDR3 in amino acids: CASSSYRGSYEQYF. The CDR3 nucleotides are TGTGCCAGCTCATCTTACAGGGGATCCTACGAGCAGTACTTC.

The V call is TRBV7-2, the J call TRBJ2-5; 8 positions match TRBD1. This CDR3 comprises 14 residues. Germline V gene data show CDR1 as SGHTA and CDR2 as FQGNSA. V shed 5 bases and J 5 bases; nucleotides not matched to a gene: 7. The CDR3 DNA is TGTGCCAGCAGCCCCCGACGACAGGGGGAGACCCAGTACTTC. Protein: CASSPRRQGETQYF.

This chain joins TRBV2 and TRBJ2-1; TRBD1 matches 10 bases. Germline assignment: CDR1 SNHLY and CDR2 FYNNEI. V lost 8 bases, J lost 2 bases, and 3 bases stayed unmatched. The CDR3 runs to 14 residues. The CDR3: CASPGTGAYNEQFF. CDR3 nucleotide sequence: TGTGCCAGCCCCGGGACAGGGGCCTACAATGAGCAGTTCTTC.

The chain uses TRBV2 and TRBJ2-7; TRBD2 matches at 12 bases. CDR3 length: 13 amino acids. V dropped 6 bases and J dropped 5; count of bases not matched to a gene: 2. CDR1 and CDR2 from the germline V gene are SNHLY and FYNNEI. The CDR3 DNA reads TGTGCCAGCAGAAGACTAGCGGGAGACGAGCAGTACTTC. Its translation is CASRRLAGDEQYF.

In this sample, this clone turned up a few times. The chain uses TRBV19 and TRBJ2-1; 12 nucleotides match TRBD2. J lost 6 bases, V lost 4 bases, and 4 bases had no gene match. The CDR3 totals 15 residues. Germline-derived CDR1 and CDR2 are LNHDA and SQIVND (reference sequence). The CDR3 here is CASSTLAGGTNEQFF. The CDR3 DNA reads as TGTGCCAGTAGTACTCTAGCGGGAGGGACCAATGAGCAGTTCTTC.

The chain recombines TRBV6-1 with TRBJ2-5, with 8 positions matching TRBD1. Germline V gene sequence: CDR1 MNHNS, CDR2 SASEGT. The V gene end was trimmed by 10 bases and the J gene end by 5 bases; junction bases not matched to a gene: 12. CDR3 length equals 14 residues. The CDR3 DNA sequence: TGTGCCACCGAGGGACAGGTCTTCTTTGAGACCCAGTACTTC. The encoded protein is CATEGQVFFETQYF.

This chain connects TRBV5-7 to TRBJ2-3; 7 nucleotides agree with TRBD1. Being an ORF, TRBV5-7 has a function that is uncertain. The CDR3 covers 16 residues. V was pared by 2 bases and J by 2 bases, with 8 bases of the junction left unmatched. CDR3 residues: CASSFTGTEITDTQYF. Written as DNA, the CDR3 is TGTGCCAGCAGCTTTACCGGGACAGAGATCACAGATACGCAGTATTTT.

This clone showed up just once. The genes are TRBV28 and TRBJ2-1; 8 bases line up with TRBD2. The CDR3 has 16 residues. J lost 8 bases, V lost 6 bases, and 15 bases had no gene match. The germline gives CDR1 MDHEN, CDR2 SYDVKM. CDR3 protein: CASSPPTGTRGDEQFF. Here the CDR3 DNA reads TGTGCCAGCAGCCCTCCAACCGGGACTAGGGGCGATGAGCAGTTCTTC.

This CDR3 reads CASSFLGQRIPGANVLTF. CDR3 bases: TGTGCCAGCAGCTTTTTGGGACAGCGAATCCCTGGGGCCAACGTCCTGACTTTC. The chain carries TRBV11-2 and TRBJ2-6, with 7 nucleotides matching TRBD1. Trimming took 3 bases from V and 2 from J; bases not matched to a gene: 10. CDR1 is SGHAT, CDR2 FQNNGV, per germline. CDR3 length: 18 residues.

V is TRBV29-1 and J is TRBJ2-1; 9 nucleotides match TRBD2. Per germline, CDR1 SQVTM and CDR2 ANQGSEA. The CDR3 loop spans 12 amino acids. J was trimmed by 9 bases and V by 2 bases; bases with no gene match: 2. CDR3 amino acids: CSVELAGSEQFF. The CDR3 nucleotides are TGCAGCGTTGAACTAGCGGGGAGTGAGCAGTTCTTC.

The chain carries TRBV7-2 and TRBJ2-1, with 16 positions matching TRBD2. Per germline, CDR1 SGHTA and CDR2 FQGNSA. CDR3 length equals 18 residues. J gave up 7 bases and V 5 bases, and 11 bases lay outside the gene matches. The CDR3: CASSPRGTSGRGHNEQFF. In DNA, the CDR3 is TGTGCCAGCAGCCCCCGAGGGACTAGCGGGAGGGGACATAATGAGCAGTTCTTC.

This chain uses TRBV6-1 with TRBJ1-1; TRBD1 aligns across 8 bases. Trimming took 8 bases from V and 1 from J; bases not matched to a gene: 9. The CDR3 totals 15 residues. Germline CDR1 reads MNHNS; CDR2 reads SASEGT. The DNA for the CDR3 is TGTGCCAGCCAAAGGACAGGGACCCCGAACACTGAAGCTTTCTTT. Translation gives CASQRTGTPNTEAFF.

This chain joins TRBV6-5 and TRBJ2-7; D not certain. The CDR3 consists of 14 residues. Germline assignment: CDR1 MNHEY and CDR2 SVGAGI. Trimming cost V 2 bases and J 2 bases, with 10 bases left between them. The DNA for the CDR3 is TGTGCCAGCAGTTACGCAGGTACAGCCTACGAGCAGTACTTC. This gives the protein CASSYAGTAYEQYF.

V gene TRBV19 combines with J gene TRBJ2-5, with 8 bases aligning to TRBD1. This CDR3 has 14 amino acids. The germline CDR1 and CDR2 sequences are LNHDA and SQIVND (reference sequence). Germline trimming cut 3 bases from V and 5 bases from J; bases unmatched to any gene: 5. The CDR3 nucleotides are TGTGCCAGTAGTATCCAGGGGGCGGCGGAGACCCAGTACTTC. Amino acids: CASSIQGAAETQYF.

The chain employs TRBV6-6 and TRBJ1-1; 7 nucleotides align to TRBD1. This CDR3 contains 13 residues. Germline loops: CDR1 MNHNY, CDR2 SVGAGI (reference sequence). V gave up 2 bases and J gave up 7 bases; unmatched junction bases: 4. CDR3 sequence: CASSYLGQVEAFF. The CDR3 DNA follows: TGTGCCAGCAGTTACCTCGGACAGGTTGAAGCTTTCTTT.

This clone was seen only once. The chain joins TRBV11-2 to TRBJ1-5; 9 bases align to TRBD1. After removal of 4 bases from V and 1 base from J, the junction contained 11 bases not matched to a gene. The CDR3 is 18 residues long. Germline loops: CDR1 SGHAT, CDR2 FQNNGV. The DNA for the CDR3 is TGTGCCAGCAGCTGGAGGGACAGGGAGTTAGTAAGCAATCAGCCCCAGCATTTT. Translated, it gives CASSWRDRELVSNQPQHF.

The chain recombines TRBV6-6 with TRBJ2-1; no definite D call. The V end lost 0 bases, the J end lost 10 bases, and 7 bases lay between the germline ends. Per germline, CDR1 MNHNY and CDR2 SVGAGI (reference sequence). The CDR3 totals 12 residues. CDR3 amino acids: CASSYSRIEQFF. The CDR3, as DNA: TGTGCCAGCAGTTACTCGAGGATAGAGCAGTTCTTC.